A single sample gave rise to the 18 T cell receptor beta chains below, sequenced in a study of CD8+ T cells in alopecia areata. Regarding treatment: oral pan-JAK inhibitor, 5-10 mg twice daily. RNA, once extracted, was reverse transcribed into cDNA for use as the sequencing template. Clones were read by immunoSEQ multiplex PCR, and TCRdb kept only the in-frame ones, dropping some. The sample contains 200,000 to 250,000 clones, 35% to 45% of which appear only once. This sample comprised CD4+ T cells sorted from blood, obtained at roughly week 30, from a patient treated with tofacitinib. The receptors come from a human donor with alopecia areata.

This clone was picked up a small number of times. V is TRBV7-9 and J is TRBJ1-3; no reliable D call. The CDR3 runs 14 residues. Germline loops: CDR1 SEHNR, CDR2 FQNEAQ (reference sequence). The ends were cut back, 4 bases at V and 0 bases at J, with 7 bases in the middle. The CDR3 DNA reads TGTGCCAGCAGCTGGGAGAACTCTGGAAACACCATATATTTT. Translating gives CASSWENSGNTIYF.

This clone was found a few times. This chain connects TRBV4-1 to TRBJ2-2; 7 bases match TRBD1. This CDR3 region has 14 residues. V lost 6 bases and J lost 3; bases outside the gene matches: 4. Germline values: CDR1 MGHRA, CDR2 YSYEKL. The CDR3 region has the DNA TGCGCCAGCAGACCGCAGGGGGACACCGGGGAGCTGTTTTTT. Residues: CASRPQGDTGELFF.

The V call is TRBV5-1, the J call TRBJ2-1, with 7 positions matching TRBD2. Germline assignment: CDR1 SGHRS and CDR2 YFSETQ. Trimming took 0 bases from V and 7 from J; bases not matched to a gene: 7. This CDR3 is built from 15 residues. The CDR3: CASSLALRGRNEQFF. The CDR3 nucleotides read TGCGCCAGCAGCTTGGCCCTGCGGGGGAGGAATGAGCAGTTCTTC.

This clone has only a few counts. The chain carries TRBV6-1 and TRBJ1-4; TRBD1 aligns across 8 bases. The V gene's germline CDR1 is MNHNS and CDR2 SASEGT. The CDR3 has 14 residues. V was pared by 4 bases and J by 10 bases, with 8 bases of the junction left unmatched. In DNA form, the CDR3 reads TGTGCCAGCAGTGGAACGGGACAGGCCCTAAAACTGTTTTTT. Amino acids: CASSGTGQALKLFF.

This clone was seen a few times. V gene TRBV6-1 combines with J gene TRBJ2-6; D is uncertain. Germline V gives CDR1 MNHNS, CDR2 SASEGT. Trimming took 8 bases from V and 1 from J, leaving 6 bases between them. The CDR3 sequence is 13 residues long. Written as DNA, the CDR3 is TGTGCCAGCGAACGGTCTGGGGCCAACGTCCTGACTTTC. It translates to CASERSGANVLTF.

This clone showed up many times. The chain combines TRBV23-1 with TRBJ1-4; D unresolved. TRBV23-1 is an ORF, with its function uncertain. V lost 0 bases to trimming and J lost 7 bases, with 3 bases between them. CDR3 length: 12 amino acids. The CDR3 nucleotides are TGCGCCAGCAGTCAATCGATTGAAAAACTGTTTTTT. The encoded protein is CASSQSIEKLFF.

This clone appeared once. This chain joins TRBV27 and TRBJ2-1, with D uncertain. CDR1 is MNHEY and CDR2 is SMNVEV in the germline V gene (reference sequence). V was clipped by 0 bases and J by 3 bases, with 3 bases between them. The CDR3 has 13 amino acids. CDR3 bases: TGTGCCAGCAGTTTATCCTACTACAATGAGCAGTTCTTC. Translating gives CASSLSYYNEQFF.

This chain uses TRBV25-1 with TRBJ2-1; TRBD2 matches 11 bases. The CDR3 extends over 16 amino acids. The V segment lost 3 bases and the J segment 1 base; nucleotides outside the gene matches: 2. Germline-derived CDR1 and CDR2 are MGHDK and SYGVNS. The CDR3 region is CASSDRLAGSYNEQFF. The CDR3 DNA reads as TGTGCCAGCAGTGACAGACTAGCGGGATCCTACAATGAGCAGTTCTTC.

There are many counts of this clone. The chain carries TRBV2 and TRBJ1-1, with 7 bases matching TRBD1. This CDR3 comprises 13 residues. The J segment lost 7 bases and the V segment lost 6 bases, leaving 8 bases of the junction unmatched. Germline V lookup: CDR1 SNHLY, CDR2 FYNNEI. The CDR3 reads CASSRQGPLEAFF. The DNA of the CDR3 is TGTGCCAGCAGCAGACAGGGACCCCTTGAAGCTTTCTTT.

This clone has more than one count but fewer than ten. The V gene is TRBV7-2, the J gene TRBJ2-1, with 14 bases aligning to TRBD2. The junction had 2 bases not matched to a gene; V was cut back by 4 bases and J by 6 bases. The CDR3 contains 15 residues. Germline loops: CDR1 SGHTA, CDR2 FQGNSA. The CDR3 sequence: CASSSGLAGVNEQFF. The CDR3 DNA reads as TGTGCCAGCAGCTCGGGACTAGCGGGAGTCAATGAGCAGTTCTTC. Complete variable domain (other parts from reference TRBV7-2 and TRBJ2-1): GAGVSQSPSNKVTEKGKDVELRCDPISGHTALYWYRQSLGQGLEFLIYFQGNSAPDKSGLPSDRFSAERTGGSVSTLTIQRTQQEDSAVYLCASSSGLAGVNEQFFGPGTRLTVL.

V gene TRBV15 combines with J gene TRBJ1-1; D uncertain. CDR3 length: 15 residues. The germline V and J ends were trimmed by 0 bases and 1 base, with 9 bases remaining between them. Germline values: CDR1 LNHNV, CDR2 YYDKDF (reference sequence). CDR3 amino acids: CATSRDFPKNTEAFF. Written as DNA, the CDR3 is TGTGCCACCAGCAGAGATTTTCCTAAGAACACTGAAGCTTTCTTT.

This clone was counted only a few times. J is TRBJ2-1 and V is TRBV29-1, with D possibly being TRBD1 or TRBD2 (5 bases each). This CDR3 has 14 amino acids. Germline CDR1 reads SQVTM; CDR2 reads ANQGSEA. V shed 4 bases and J shed 4 bases, with 14 bases lying between them. This CDR3 is CSVGDRLRYNEQFF. In DNA form, the CDR3 reads TGCAGCGTTGGGGACCGATTACGTTACAATGAGCAGTTCTTC.

The J gene is TRBJ2-1, the V gene TRBV27; D unresolved. The CDR3 is 16 residues long. The germline V gene encodes CDR1 MNHEY and CDR2 SMNVEV (reference sequence). Trimming pared 3 bases from V and 3 bases from J, leaving 15 bases between. The CDR3 nucleotides read TGTGCCAGCAGTTTGTCTATCCCGATGCTCTACAATGAGCAGTTCTTC. Its translation: CASSLSIPMLYNEQFF.

The chain uses TRBV30 and TRBJ2-1; 10 nucleotides align to TRBD2. V gave up 1 base and J gave up 7 bases; unmatched junction bases: 7. Germline V gives CDR1 GTSNPN, CDR2 SVGIG (reference sequence). This CDR3 spans 15 amino acids. The CDR3 here is CAWSASTSGTNEQFF. In nucleotides, the CDR3 is TGTGCCTGGAGTGCAAGCACTAGCGGGACTAATGAGCAGTTCTTC.

CDR3 sequence: CSVVSGTYGYTF. The CDR3 coding sequence is TGCAGCGTTGTATCGGGGACCTATGGCTACACCTTC. J is TRBJ1-2 and V is TRBV29-1, with D possibly TRBD1 on 5 matching bases. Trimming shortened V by 4 bases and J by 4 bases, and 10 bases separated the two germline ends. The germline CDR1 and CDR2 sequences are SQVTM and ANQGSEA. CDR3 length: 12 residues.

Only one count was recorded for this clone. This sequence joins TRBV29-1 and TRBJ1-2; a weak D match, TRBD1 (6 bases). The V gene's germline CDR1 is SQVTM and CDR2 ANQGSEA. V was shortened by 5 bases and J by 6 bases, with 19 bases between the two germline ends. CDR3 length equals 14 residues. The CDR3 coding sequence is TGCAGCGTTAAAGGGGGGATGGGACGGAATGGCTACACCTTC. Translation gives CSVKGGMGRNGYTF.

This clone was detected only a few times. The rearrangement joins TRBV21-1 to TRBJ2-1; no DNA check was done on the table's D call, TRBD1. TRBV21-1 is tagged as a pseudogene. This CDR3 has 16 residues. CDR3 protein: CASSITGGGSYNEQFF. The CDR3 region has the DNA TGTGCCAGCAGCATCACAGGGGGCGGATCCTACAATGAGCAGTTCTTC.

This chain connects TRBV6-1 to TRBJ2-3; 9 positions match TRBD1. Germline V gives CDR1 MNHNS, CDR2 SASEGT. V lost 3 bases to trimming and J lost 3 bases; unmatched junction nucleotides: 4. The CDR3 loop spans 15 amino acids. The CDR3 region has the DNA TGTGCCAGCAGTGACCCCGGACAGGGGACAGATACGCAGTATTTT. Protein product: CASSDPGQGTDTQYF.